This entry lists 18 T cell receptor beta chains sequenced from one sample in a study of OX40 agonist ivuxolimab in advanced cancers. Here immunoSEQ multiplex PCR was the method, and the copy in TCRdb shows in-frame clones only, minus some. The sample contains approximately 44,000 clones, less than 90% of which appear only once. This sample comprised CD4+ or CD8+ T cells sorted from blood, obtained in a trial of the OX40 agonist ivuxolimab. These receptors were taken from an adult with an advanced solid tumor such as melanoma, head and neck, liver or kidney cancer.

This chain uses TRBV9 with TRBJ2-5; 8 bases are a match to TRBD2. With 0 bases clipped from V and 4 bases from J, the junction kept 8 bases outside the gene matches. This CDR3 is built from 16 residues. Germline-derived CDR1 and CDR2 are SGDLS and YYNGEE. The CDR3 loop is CASSVAGGPGVETQYF. The CDR3 nucleotides are TGTGCCAGCAGCGTAGCGGGAGGGCCCGGAGTAGAGACCCAGTACTTC.

J is TRBJ2-3 and V is TRBV28; 7 bases are a match to TRBD2. V lost 8 bases, J lost 0 bases, and 5 bases stayed unmatched. CDR1 is MDHEN and CDR2 is SYDVKM in the germline V gene. The CDR3 totals 14 residues. CDR3 sequence: CASRSGTSTDTQYF. CDR3 nucleotide sequence: TGTGCCAGCCGCAGCGGGACTAGCACAGATACGCAGTATTTT.

The chain carries TRBV2 and TRBJ1-4; tentatively, D is TRBD1 (5 bases). This CDR3 region has 14 residues. V was shortened by 6 bases and J by 3 bases, with 11 bases between the two germline ends. The germline V gene encodes CDR1 SNHLY and CDR2 FYNNEI. The CDR3 DNA sequence: TGTGCCAGCAGCGGGGCGGCATCTAATGAAAAACTGTTTTTT. It codes for CASSGAASNEKLFF.

DNA of the CDR3: TGTGCCAGCAGATTAAGCGGATACGAGCAGTACTTC. Residues: CASRLSGYEQYF. The gene calls are TRBV6-1 and TRBJ2-7, with D maybe TRBD2 (5 bases). The germline V gene has CDR1 MNHNS and CDR2 SASEGT. This CDR3 is 12 amino acids long. Between the trimmed V and J ends, which lost 6 bases and 4 bases, there was a span of 10 bases.

This rearrangement joins TRBV7-9 to TRBJ1-1; 7 bases match TRBD1. The CDR3 covers 12 residues. With 1 base clipped from V and 9 bases from J, the junction kept 2 bases outside the gene matches. The V gene's germline CDR1 is SEHNR and CDR2 FQNEAQ (reference sequence). CDR3 sequence reads: CASSLDRGQAFF. As DNA, the CDR3 is TGTGCCAGCAGCTTAGACAGGGGACAAGCTTTCTTT.

The chain employs TRBV6-5 and TRBJ2-2; 9 bases map to TRBD2. The germline V gene has CDR1 MNHEY and CDR2 SVGAGI. There are 15 residues in the CDR3. J was trimmed by 8 bases and V by 2 bases; bases with no gene match: 6. Here the CDR3 reads CASSYLGTSIGELFF. In DNA, the CDR3 is TGTGCCAGCAGTTACCTCGGGACTAGCATAGGGGAGCTGTTTTTT.

This clone was observed a single time. The gene calls are TRBV12-5 and TRBJ1-2; a weak D match, TRBD1 (5 bases). From germline, CDR1 is LGHNT and CDR2 FRNRAP. The CDR3 has 16 residues. V lost 0 bases, J lost 3 bases, and 14 bases lay in between. The CDR3 region is CASGLVVGLADYGYTF. The CDR3 coding sequence is TGTGCTAGTGGTTTGGTAGTGGGGCTGGCGGACTATGGCTACACCTTC.

This rearrangement joins TRBV28 to TRBJ1-5; D is possibly TRBD1 (5 bases). Looked up from germline, CDR1 is MDHEN and CDR2 is SYDVKM. The V end was cut by 6 bases, the J end by 5 bases, with 17 bases between. The CDR3 runs 15 residues. CDR3 DNA: TGTGCCAGCAGAGGAGGTGGAGGGGTGGATCAGCCCCAGCATTTT. Protein product: CASRGGGGVDQPQHF.

The rearrangement joins TRBV2 to TRBJ2-5; D is perhaps TRBD1 or TRBD2 (6 bases each). V dropped 6 bases and J dropped 2 bases, with 16 bases sitting between them. CDR3 length: 15 residues. Per the germline V gene, CDR1 is SNHLY and CDR2 is FYNNEI. Here the CDR3 reads CASRGGSTGQETQYF. The CDR3 bases are TGTGCCAGCAGGGGGGGAAGTACAGGGCAAGAGACCCAGTACTTC.

The rearrangement links TRBV29-1 to TRBJ2-1, with 8 bases lining up with TRBD2. Germline V CDR1 and CDR2: SQVTM, ANQGSEA. This CDR3 has 12 residues. J lost 4 bases, V lost 6 bases, and 2 bases had no gene match. The CDR3 sequence: CSVPSGYNEQFF. Here the CDR3 DNA reads TGCAGCGTACCTAGCGGGTACAATGAGCAGTTCTTC.

The chain uses TRBV4-1 and TRBJ2-5; D call uncertain. Germline-derived CDR1 and CDR2 are MGHRA and YSYEKL. CDR3 size: 13 residues. V lost 3 bases, J lost 3 bases, and 8 bases lay in between. The CDR3 DNA sequence: TGCGCCAGCAGCCATTGGCGAAAAGAGACCCAGTACTTC. Translated, it gives CASSHWRKETQYF.

This chain connects TRBV30 to TRBJ2-6; TRBD2 might be the D (6 bases). V lost 6 bases, J lost 2 bases, and 11 bases lay in between. The CDR3 length is 14 residues. Germline CDR1 reads GTSNPN; CDR2 reads SVGIG (reference sequence). Here the CDR3 DNA reads TGTGCCTGTCGTACGGGGGCTGGGGCCAACGTCCTGACTTTC. Amino acids: CACRTGAGANVLTF.

V usage is TRBV27 and J usage is TRBJ2-1, with 12 bases identical to TRBD1. The J segment lost 4 bases and the V segment lost 6 bases, leaving 10 bases of the junction unmatched. Germline CDR1 and CDR2: MNHEY and SMNVEV (reference sequence). The CDR3 contains 17 residues. The CDR3 DNA is TGTGCCAGCAGAGCACCGGGACAGGGGGCTAGTTACAATGAGCAGTTCTTC. It encodes CASRAPGQGASYNEQFF.

Only one count was recorded for this clone. V is TRBV6-5 and J is TRBJ1-2; no firm D call. CDR1 and CDR2 (germline): MNHEY, SVGAGI. The CDR3 loop spans 12 amino acids. With 9 bases removed from V and 5 bases from J, the gap between germline ends came to 13 bases. The CDR3 region has the DNA TGTGCCAGTGCCCAACAAGGGTATGGCTACACCTTC. Residues: CASAQQGYGYTF.

CDR3 protein: CSATGQTSQYF. The CDR3 DNA sequence: TGCAGTGCTACAGGACAGACGTCGCAGTATTTT. The gene calls are TRBV20-1 and TRBJ2-3, with D possibly TRBD1 on 6 matching bases. Germline CDR1 DFQATT, CDR2 SNEGSKA (reference sequence). Trimming took off 4 bases at V and 10 bases at J, with 12 bases between the two ends. CDR3 length equals 11 residues.

This clone was counted between two and nine times. This chain connects TRBV5-1 to TRBJ1-2, with D uncertain. V was pared by 1 base and J by 1 base, with 8 bases between. The CDR3 is 14 residues long. Germline V lookup: CDR1 SGHRS, CDR2 YFSETQ. CDR3 amino acids: CASSLTTDNYGYTF. CDR3 nucleotides: TGCGCCAGCAGCTTGACCACAGATAACTATGGCTACACCTTC.

The gene calls are TRBV6-5 and TRBJ2-1; D unclear. Germline V gives CDR1 MNHEY, CDR2 SVGAGI. The ends were cut back, 10 bases at V and 7 bases at J, with 17 bases in the middle. The CDR3 is made up of 13 amino acids. In nucleotides, the CDR3 is TGTGCCACCAGCTTAATAATCTCGAATGAGCAGTTCTTC. Amino acids: CATSLIISNEQFF.

The chain joins TRBV4-1 to TRBJ1-5, with unresolved D. V was clipped by 4 bases and J by 3 bases, with 13 bases between them. The CDR3 length is 15 residues. CDR1 is MGHRA, CDR2 YSYEKL, per germline. The chain's CDR3 is CASSPTYGNNQPQHF. CDR3 in DNA: TGCGCCAGCAGCCCGACCTACGGGAACAATCAGCCCCAGCATTTT.